This TCR beta chain was sequenced for a study of blood T cell repertoires in COVID-19. Looking at the study overall: Sample material is recorded as cDNA or gDNA derived from T cells, B-cell-depleted T cells, or PBMCs.

Seattle patients were enrolled during active infection and followed longitudinally. Trimming stripped 0 bases from V and 1 base from J, with 6 bases between. CDR3 length: 14 residues. Germline CDR1 and CDR2: SGHVS and FQNEAQ. In the source study's methods: Amplifying reference gene primers gave estimates of nucleated cell counts. Some clones are missing from TCRdb's copy, which holds only in-frame ones; the method was immunoSEQ multiplex PCR. V, J and clone size derive from that table, while D and trimming were established from the DNA sequence. The sample has about 170,000 clones; under 85% are singletons.

The chain recombines TRBV7-8 with TRBJ1-1; D is possibly TRBD1 (5 bases). Sequences were obtained from peripheral blood. This sequence was found in a man at least 80 years old with COVID-19, enrolled during active disease. This chain's CDR3 is CASSLAQGNTEAFF. The CDR3 nucleotides are TGTGCCAGCAGCTTAGCTCAGGGGAACACTGAAGCTTTCTTT.